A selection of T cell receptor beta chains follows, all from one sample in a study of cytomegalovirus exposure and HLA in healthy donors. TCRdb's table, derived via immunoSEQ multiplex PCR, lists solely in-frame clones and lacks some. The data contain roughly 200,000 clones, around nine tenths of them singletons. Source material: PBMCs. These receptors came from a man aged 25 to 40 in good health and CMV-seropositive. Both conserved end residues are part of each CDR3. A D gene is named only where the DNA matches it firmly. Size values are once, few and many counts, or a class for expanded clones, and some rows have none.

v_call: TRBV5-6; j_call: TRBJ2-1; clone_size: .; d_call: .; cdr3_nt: TGTGCCAGCCATGATACCGGAGTTCCTCTCACCTACAATGAGCAGTTCTTC; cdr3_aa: CASHDTGVPLTYNEQFF
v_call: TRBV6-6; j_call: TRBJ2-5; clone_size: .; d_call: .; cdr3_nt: TGTGCCAGCAGTTTCCCTCCACCAGCGGTAGAGACCCAGTACTTC; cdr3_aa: CASSFPPPAVETQYF
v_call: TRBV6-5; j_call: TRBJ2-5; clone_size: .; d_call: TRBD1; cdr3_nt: TGTGCCAGCAGTAGGGACAGCCGTGCCCCAGGGGACTTC; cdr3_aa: CASSRDSRAPGDF
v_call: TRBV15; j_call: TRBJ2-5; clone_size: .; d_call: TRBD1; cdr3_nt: TGTGCCACCAGCAGAGGGACAGGACAACAAGAGACCCAGTACTTC; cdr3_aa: CATSRGTGQQETQYF
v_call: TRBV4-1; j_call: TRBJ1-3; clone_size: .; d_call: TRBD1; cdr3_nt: TGCGCCAGCAGCCAGGGGGACAGGCGGTTGGACACCATATATTTT; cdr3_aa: CASSQGDRRLDTIYF
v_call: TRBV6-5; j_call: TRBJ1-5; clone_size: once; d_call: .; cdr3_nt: TGTGCCAGCAGCCTCAGGGGTGGCAATCAGCCCCAGCATTTT; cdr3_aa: CASSLRGGNQPQHF
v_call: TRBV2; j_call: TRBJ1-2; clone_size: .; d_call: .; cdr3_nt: TGTGCCAGCAGGAGAACAGGGTTTCTCTATGGCTACACCTTC; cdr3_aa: CASRRTGFLYGYTF
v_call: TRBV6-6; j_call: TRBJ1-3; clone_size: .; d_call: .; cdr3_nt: TGTGCCAGCTCTCTGGATATCTCTGGAAACACCATATATTTT; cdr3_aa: CASSLDISGNTIYF
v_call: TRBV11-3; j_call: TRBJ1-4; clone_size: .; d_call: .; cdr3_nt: TGTGCCAGCAGCTTAAGCGGGAGACATCCCGGGGGTAATGAAAAACTGTTTTTT; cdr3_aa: CASSLSGRHPGGNEKLFF
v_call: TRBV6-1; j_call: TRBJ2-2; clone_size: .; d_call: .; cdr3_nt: TGTGCCAGCTGGGGAGCGAACACCGGGGAGCTGTTTTTT; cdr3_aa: CASWGANTGELFF
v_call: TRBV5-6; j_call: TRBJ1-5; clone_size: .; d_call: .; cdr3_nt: TGTGCCAGCAGCTTGGGGAGGAATCAGCCCCAGCATTTT; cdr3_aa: CASSLGRNQPQHF
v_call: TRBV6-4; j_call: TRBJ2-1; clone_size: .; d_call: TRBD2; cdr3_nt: TGTGCCAGCAGTGACTCGATTAGGGGAGGGGACTGGCTGTTCTTC; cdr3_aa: CASSDSIRGGDWLFF
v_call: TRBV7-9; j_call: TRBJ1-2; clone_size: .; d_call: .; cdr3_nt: TGTGCCAGCAGTCCCTGGACAGCGATCTATGGCTACACCTTC; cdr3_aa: CASSPWTAIYGYTF
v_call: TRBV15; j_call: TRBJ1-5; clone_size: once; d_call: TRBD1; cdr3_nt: TGTGCCACTCAGGGACAGGGAGGTCAGCCCCAGCATTTT; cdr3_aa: CATQGQGGQPQHF
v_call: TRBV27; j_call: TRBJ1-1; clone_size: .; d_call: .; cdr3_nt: TGTGCCAGCAGTTTCGGGTATCCCAACACTGAAGCTTTCTTT; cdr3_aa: CASSFGYPNTEAFF
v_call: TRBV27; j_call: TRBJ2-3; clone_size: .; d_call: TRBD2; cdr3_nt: TGTGCCAGCAGTACCCGGACTAGCGGGCAGTATTTT; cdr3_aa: CASSTRTSGQYF